The rows below give T cell receptor beta chains drawn from one sample of a study of cytomegalovirus exposure and HLA in healthy donors. Sequenced by immunoSEQ multiplex PCR; TCRdb stores in-frame clones only, minus some. The sample comprises around 170,000 clones, just over 75% of which are singletons, and about 1.5% rests with the top ten. The material sequenced was PBMCs. The receptors shown here come from a man between 18 and 29 years old in good health and CMV-seronegative. Each CDR3 is given without its conserved first and last residue. Clone size is shown for a subset of rows, as once, few, many or a class of expanded clone.

ASSPGQGSLVITGELF	TRBV5-4	few	TRBJ2-2
ASSLVQGASNEQF	TRBV7-9	NA	TRBJ2-1
ASSLGRSGTSVTDTQY	TRBV5-4	NA	TRBJ2-3
ASRGGTSGTYEQY	TRBV6-1	few	TRBJ2-7
ASSFLRTGGIDTQY	TRBV7-9	NA	TRBJ2-3
ASSLGGSREEDSGELF	TRBV13	NA	TRBJ2-2
ASRPGLAVYNEQF	TRBV7-9	once	TRBJ2-1
ASSYLTGKGYP	TRBV6-5	NA	TRBJ1-2
AGPGQTYEQY	TRBV10-1	NA	TRBJ2-7
ASRSGQGSYEQY	TRBV7-2	NA	TRBJ2-7
ASSLAAGQETQY	TRBV5-1	NA	TRBJ2-5
ASSGTPTSYEQY	TRBV9	NA	TRBJ2-7
ASSAPRRPPGAEAF	TRBV9	few	TRBJ1-1
ASSERQGTEAF	TRBV6-1	NA	TRBJ1-1
ASSEGQGSEKLF	TRBV6-5	NA	TRBJ1-4
ASSSEKYQPQH	TRBV5-5	NA	TRBJ1-5
ASSLRSGNPYGYT	TRBV11-2	NA	TRBJ1-2
AWRGNRAPNYGYT	TRBV30	NA	TRBJ1-2
ASIDSGTGRGEQY	TRBV6-5	NA	TRBJ2-7
SESCEGVKAGYT	TRBV29-1	NA	TRBJ1-2
ASSLSGGYEQF	TRBV5-1	NA	TRBJ2-1
ASSPLGGLETQY	TRBV7-9	once	TRBJ2-5
ASSTPVGREQY	TRBV11-2	NA	TRBJ2-7
SVDVQPRNYGYT	TRBV29-1	NA	TRBJ1-2
ASSSRRDRDYYGYT	TRBV6-6	NA	TRBJ1-2
ASSPPGRENIQY	TRBV5-6	NA	TRBJ2-4
AWSVQGYEQY	TRBV30	NA	TRBJ2-7
ASSIQGFTDTQY	TRBV9	NA	TRBJ2-3
AISEWPYEQY	TRBV10-3	NA	TRBJ2-7
ASSLTGTGRHEQY	TRBV11-3	NA	TRBJ2-7
ASSPPNYNEQF	TRBV18	NA	TRBJ2-1